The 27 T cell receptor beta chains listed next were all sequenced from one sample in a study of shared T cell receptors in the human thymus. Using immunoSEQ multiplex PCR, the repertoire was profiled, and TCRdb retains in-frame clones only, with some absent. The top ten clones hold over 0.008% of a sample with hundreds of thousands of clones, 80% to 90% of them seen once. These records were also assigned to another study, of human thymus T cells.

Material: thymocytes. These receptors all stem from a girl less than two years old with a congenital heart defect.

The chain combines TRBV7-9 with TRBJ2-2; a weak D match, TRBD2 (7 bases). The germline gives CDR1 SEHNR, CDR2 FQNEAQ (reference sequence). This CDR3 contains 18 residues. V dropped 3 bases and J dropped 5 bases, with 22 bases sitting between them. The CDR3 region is CASSLVAGARISTGELFF. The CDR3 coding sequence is TGTGCCAGCAGCTTGGTGGCGGGGGCGAGGATTTCGACCGGGGAGCTGTTTTTT.

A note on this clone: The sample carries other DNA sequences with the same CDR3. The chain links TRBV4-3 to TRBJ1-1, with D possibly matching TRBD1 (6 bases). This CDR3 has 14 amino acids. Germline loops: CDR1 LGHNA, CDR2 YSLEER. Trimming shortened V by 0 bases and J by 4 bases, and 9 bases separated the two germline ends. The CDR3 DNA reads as TGCGCCAGCAGCCAAGATAGAGGGGGCACTGAAGCTTTCTTT. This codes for CASSQDRGGTEAFF.

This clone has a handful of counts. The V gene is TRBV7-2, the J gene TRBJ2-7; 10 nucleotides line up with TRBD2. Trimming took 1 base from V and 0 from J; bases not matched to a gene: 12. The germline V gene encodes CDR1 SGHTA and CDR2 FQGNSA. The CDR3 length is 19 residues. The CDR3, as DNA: TGTGCCAGCAGCTTAGGTAGCCTAGCGGGGGTAAAGAGCTCCTACGAGCAGTACTTC. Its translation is CASSLGSLAGVKSSYEQYF.

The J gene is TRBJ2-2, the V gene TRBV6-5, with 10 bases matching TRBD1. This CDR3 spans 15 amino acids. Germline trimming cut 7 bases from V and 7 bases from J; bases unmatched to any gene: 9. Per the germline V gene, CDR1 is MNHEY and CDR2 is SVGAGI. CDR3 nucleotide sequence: TGTGCCAGCAAACATAGACAGGGGGCTGGCGGGGAGCTGTTTTTT. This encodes CASKHRQGAGGELFF.

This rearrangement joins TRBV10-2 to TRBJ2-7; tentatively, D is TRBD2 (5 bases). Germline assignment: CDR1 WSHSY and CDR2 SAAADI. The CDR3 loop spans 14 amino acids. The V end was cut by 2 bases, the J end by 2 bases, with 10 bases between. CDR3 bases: TGCGCCAGCAGTGAGGGGAGCATAACCTACGAGCAGTACTTC. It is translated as CASSEGSITYEQYF.

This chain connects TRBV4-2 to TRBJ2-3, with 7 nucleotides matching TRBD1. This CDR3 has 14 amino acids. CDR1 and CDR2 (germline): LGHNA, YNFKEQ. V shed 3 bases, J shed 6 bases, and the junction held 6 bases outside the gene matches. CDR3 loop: CASSQGDRVDTQYF. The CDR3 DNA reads TGTGCCAGCAGCCAGGGTGACAGGGTTGATACGCAGTATTTT.

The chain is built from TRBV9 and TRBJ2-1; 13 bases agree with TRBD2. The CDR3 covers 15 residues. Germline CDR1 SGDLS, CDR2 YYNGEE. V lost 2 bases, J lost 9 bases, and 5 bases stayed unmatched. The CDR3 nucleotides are TGTGCCAGCAGCGTGACTAGCGGGGGGCTCACTGAGCAGTTCTTC. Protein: CASSVTSGGLTEQFF.

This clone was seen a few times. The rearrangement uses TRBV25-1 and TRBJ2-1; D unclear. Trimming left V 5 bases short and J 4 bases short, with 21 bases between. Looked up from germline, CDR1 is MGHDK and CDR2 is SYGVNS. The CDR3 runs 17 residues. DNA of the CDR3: TGTGCCAGCAGTCCCAATCGCCGACATATAAATTACAATGAGCAGTTCTTC. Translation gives CASSPNRRHINYNEQFF.

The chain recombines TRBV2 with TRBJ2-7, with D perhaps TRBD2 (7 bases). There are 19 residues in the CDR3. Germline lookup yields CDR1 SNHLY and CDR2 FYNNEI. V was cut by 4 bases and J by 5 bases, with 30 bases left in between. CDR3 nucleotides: TGTGCCAGCAGTGGCCTGCAAGGGGGGGCCCTAACCCCAACACACGAGCAGTACTTC. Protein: CASSGLQGGALTPTHEQYF.

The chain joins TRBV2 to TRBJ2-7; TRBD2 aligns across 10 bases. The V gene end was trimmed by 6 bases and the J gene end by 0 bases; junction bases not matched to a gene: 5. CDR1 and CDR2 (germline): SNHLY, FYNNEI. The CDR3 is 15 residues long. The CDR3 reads CASSSRTSGSYEQYF. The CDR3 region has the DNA TGTGCCAGCAGCTCCAGGACTAGCGGCTCCTACGAGCAGTACTTC.

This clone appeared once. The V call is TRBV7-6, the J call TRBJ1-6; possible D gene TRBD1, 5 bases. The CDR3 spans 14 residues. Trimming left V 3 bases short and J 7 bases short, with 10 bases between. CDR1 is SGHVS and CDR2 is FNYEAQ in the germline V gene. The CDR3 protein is CASSFGRGNSPLHF. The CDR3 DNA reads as TGTGCCAGCAGCTTTGGAAGGGGCAATTCACCCCTCCACTTT.

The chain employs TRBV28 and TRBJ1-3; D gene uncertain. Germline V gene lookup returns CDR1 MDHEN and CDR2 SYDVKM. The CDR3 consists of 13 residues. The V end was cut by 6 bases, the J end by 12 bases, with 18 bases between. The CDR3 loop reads CASSHGAPGVIYF. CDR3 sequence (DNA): TGTGCCAGCAGCCATGGAGCTCCGGGAGTCATATATTTT.

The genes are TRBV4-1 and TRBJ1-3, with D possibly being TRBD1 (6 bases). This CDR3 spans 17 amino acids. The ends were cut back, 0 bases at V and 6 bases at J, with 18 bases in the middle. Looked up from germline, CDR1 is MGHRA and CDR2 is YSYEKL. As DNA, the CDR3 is TGCGCCAGCAGCCAAGAGTGGGGACACGATAGAGAAAACACCATATATTTT. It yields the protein CASSQEWGHDRENTIYF.

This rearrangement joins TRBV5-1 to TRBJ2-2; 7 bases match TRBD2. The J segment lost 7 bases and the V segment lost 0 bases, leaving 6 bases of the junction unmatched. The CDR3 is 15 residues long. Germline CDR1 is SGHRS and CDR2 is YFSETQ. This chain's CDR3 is CASSLGPREGGELFF. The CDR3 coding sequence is TGCGCCAGCAGCTTGGGGCCCAGGGAGGGCGGGGAGCTGTTTTTT.

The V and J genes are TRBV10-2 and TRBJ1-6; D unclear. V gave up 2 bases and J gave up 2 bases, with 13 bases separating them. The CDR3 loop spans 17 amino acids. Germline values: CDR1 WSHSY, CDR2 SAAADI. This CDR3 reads CASSEEVAQPYNSPLHF. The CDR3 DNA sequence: TGCGCCAGCAGTGAGGAGGTGGCACAACCCTATAATTCACCCCTCCACTTT.

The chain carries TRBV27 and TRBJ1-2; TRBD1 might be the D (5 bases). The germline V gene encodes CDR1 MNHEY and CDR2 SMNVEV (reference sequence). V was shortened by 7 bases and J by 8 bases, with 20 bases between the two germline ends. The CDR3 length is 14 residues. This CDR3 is CASKQRGGLRGYTF. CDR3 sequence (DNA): TGTGCCAGCAAACAGAGGGGAGGGTTGAGGGGCTACACCTTC.

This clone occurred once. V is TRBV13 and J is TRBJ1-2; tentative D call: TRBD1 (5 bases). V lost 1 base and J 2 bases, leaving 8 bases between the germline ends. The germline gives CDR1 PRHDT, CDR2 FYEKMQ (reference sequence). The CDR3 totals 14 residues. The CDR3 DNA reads TGTGCCAGCAGCTTAGCCCACAGGAACTATGGCTACACCTTC. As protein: CASSLAHRNYGYTF.

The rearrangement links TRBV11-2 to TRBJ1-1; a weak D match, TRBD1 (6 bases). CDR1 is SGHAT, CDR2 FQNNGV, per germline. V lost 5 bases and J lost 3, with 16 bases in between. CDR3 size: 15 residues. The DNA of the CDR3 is TGTGCCAGCAGCCATTGTCAGGGGCGGGACACTGAAGCTTTCTTT. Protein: CASSHCQGRDTEAFF. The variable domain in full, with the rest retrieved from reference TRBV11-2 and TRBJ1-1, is EAGVAQSPRYKIIEKRQSVAFWCNPISGHATLYWYQQILGQGPKLLIQFQNNGVVDDSQLPKDRFSAERLKGVDSTLKIQPAKLEDSAVYLCASSHCQGRDTEAFFGQGTRLTVV.

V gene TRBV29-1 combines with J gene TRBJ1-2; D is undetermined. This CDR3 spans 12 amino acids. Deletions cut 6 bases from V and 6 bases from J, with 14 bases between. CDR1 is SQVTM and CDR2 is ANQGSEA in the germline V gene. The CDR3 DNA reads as TGCAGCGTGCCATCGAACAAGAATGGCTACACCTTC. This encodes CSVPSNKNGYTF.

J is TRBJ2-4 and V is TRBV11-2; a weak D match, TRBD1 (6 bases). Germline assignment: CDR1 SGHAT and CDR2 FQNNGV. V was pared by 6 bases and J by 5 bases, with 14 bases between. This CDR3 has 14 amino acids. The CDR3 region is CASSSGQWENIQYF. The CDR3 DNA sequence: TGTGCCAGCAGTAGTGGACAGTGGGAAAACATTCAGTACTTC. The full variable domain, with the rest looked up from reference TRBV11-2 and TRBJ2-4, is EAGVAQSPRYKIIEKRQSVAFWCNPISGHATLYWYQQILGQGPKLLIQFQNNGVVDDSQLPKDRFSAERLKGVDSTLKIQPAKLEDSAVYLCASSSGQWENIQYFGAGTRLSVL.

This CDR3 is CASGPGQEIYNQPQHF. As DNA, the CDR3 is TGTGCTAGTGGTCCCGGACAGGAAATCTACAATCAGCCCCAGCATTTT. This chain uses TRBV12-5 with TRBJ1-5; TRBD1 matches 7 bases. The CDR3 is 16 amino acids. The ends lost 5 bases at V and 3 bases at J; junction bases unmatched: 10. The germline CDR1 and CDR2 sequences are LGHNT and FRNRAP.

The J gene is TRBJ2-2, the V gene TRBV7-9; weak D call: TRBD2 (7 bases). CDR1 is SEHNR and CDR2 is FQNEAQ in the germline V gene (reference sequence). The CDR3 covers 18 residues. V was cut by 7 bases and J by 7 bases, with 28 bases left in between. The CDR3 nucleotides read TGTGCCAGCACGATCCCTCGGGGGGCCCAAACAGTGAGCGGGGAGCTGTTTTTT. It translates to CASTIPRGAQTVSGELFF.

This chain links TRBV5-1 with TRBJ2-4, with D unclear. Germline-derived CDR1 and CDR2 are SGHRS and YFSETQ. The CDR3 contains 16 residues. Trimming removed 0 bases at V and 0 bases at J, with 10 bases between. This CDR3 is CASSLATDLAKNIQYF. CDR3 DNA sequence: TGCGCCAGCAGCTTGGCCACAGACCTAGCCAAAAACATTCAGTACTTC.

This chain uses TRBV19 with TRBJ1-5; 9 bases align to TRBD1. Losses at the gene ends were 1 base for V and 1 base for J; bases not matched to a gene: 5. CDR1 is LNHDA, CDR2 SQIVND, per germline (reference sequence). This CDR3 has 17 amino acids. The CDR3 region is CASSIGVGTGSNQPQHF. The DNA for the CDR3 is TGTGCCAGTAGTATAGGGGTCGGGACAGGGAGCAATCAGCCCCAGCATTTT.

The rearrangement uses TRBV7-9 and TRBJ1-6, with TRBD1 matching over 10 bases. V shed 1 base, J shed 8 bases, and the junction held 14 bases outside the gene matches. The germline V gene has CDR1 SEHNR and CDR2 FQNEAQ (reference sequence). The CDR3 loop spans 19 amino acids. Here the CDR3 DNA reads TGTGCCAGCAGCTTAGAGGGGCTCGGGACAGGGGTGACGGATTCACCCCTCCACTTT. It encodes CASSLEGLGTGVTDSPLHF.

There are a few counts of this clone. CDR3 protein: CASSLTDRRMNTEAFF. CDR3 DNA sequence: TGTGCCAGCAGTCTCACGGACAGACGGATGAACACTGAAGCTTTCTTT. V usage is TRBV27 and J usage is TRBJ1-1; D possibly corresponds to TRBD1 (6 bases). CDR1 and CDR2 from the germline V gene are MNHEY and SMNVEV (reference sequence). V lost 5 bases to trimming and J lost 0 bases, with 16 bases between them. The CDR3 consists of 16 residues.

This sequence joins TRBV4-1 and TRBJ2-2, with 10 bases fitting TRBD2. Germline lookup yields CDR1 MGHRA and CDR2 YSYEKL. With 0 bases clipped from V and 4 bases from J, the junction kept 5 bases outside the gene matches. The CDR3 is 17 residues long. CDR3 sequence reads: CASSQDRQRGGTGELFF. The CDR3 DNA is TGCGCCAGCAGCCAAGATCGGCAGCGGGGGGGCACCGGGGAGCTGTTTTTT.